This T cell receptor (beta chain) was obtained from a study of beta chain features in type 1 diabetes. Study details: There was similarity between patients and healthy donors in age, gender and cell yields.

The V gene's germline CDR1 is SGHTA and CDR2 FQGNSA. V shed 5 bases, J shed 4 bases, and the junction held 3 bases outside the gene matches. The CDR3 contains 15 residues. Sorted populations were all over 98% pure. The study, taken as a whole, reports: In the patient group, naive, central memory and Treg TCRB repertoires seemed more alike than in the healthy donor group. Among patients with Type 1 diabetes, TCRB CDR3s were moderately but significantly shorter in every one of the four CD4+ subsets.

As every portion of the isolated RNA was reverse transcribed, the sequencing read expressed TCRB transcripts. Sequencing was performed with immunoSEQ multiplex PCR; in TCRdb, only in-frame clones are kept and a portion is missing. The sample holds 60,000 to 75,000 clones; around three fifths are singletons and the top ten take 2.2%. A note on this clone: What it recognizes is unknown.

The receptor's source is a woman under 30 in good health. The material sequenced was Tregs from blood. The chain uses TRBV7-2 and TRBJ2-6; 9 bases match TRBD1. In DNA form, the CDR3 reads TGTGCCAGCAGCCCACAGGGGGCCGGGGCCAACGTCCTGACTTTC. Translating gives CASSPQGAGANVLTF.